Presented here are 25 T cell receptor beta chains from one specimen sequenced in a study of shared clonotypes between healthy human individuals. Assay used: immunoSEQ multiplex PCR; TCRdb lists only in-frame clones, some missing. The sample has approximately 2.5 million clones, around 90% seen once. Sequenced: naive CD4+ T cells sorted from blood. Documented subset: CD45RA+ positively selected. The receptors were gathered from a man aged 18 to 30 in good health.

The rearrangement links TRBV6-1 to TRBJ1-4, with D unresolved. This CDR3 has 14 residues. V gave up 3 bases and J gave up 9 bases, with 14 bases separating them. In germline, CDR1 is MNHNS, CDR2 SASEGT. The CDR3 DNA reads TGTGCCAGCAGTGACAGATCCACGGCCCAAAAACTGTTTTTT. Its translation is CASSDRSTAQKLFF.

The chain joins TRBV19 to TRBJ2-2; D possibly corresponds to TRBD1 (8 bases). Germline V gene data show CDR1 as LNHDA and CDR2 as SQIVND (reference sequence). The ends were cut back, 3 bases at V and 3 bases at J, with 17 bases in the middle. This CDR3 has 17 residues. The CDR3 coding sequence is TGTGCCAGTAGTATTTTTCGGACAGGGAGGGACACCGGGGAGCTGTTTTTT. Amino acids: CASSIFRTGRDTGELFF. Full variable domain (outside the CDR3, taken from reference TRBV19 and TRBJ2-2): DGGITQSPKYLFRKEGQNVTLSCEQNLNHDAMYWYRQDPGQGLRLIYYSQIVNDFQKGDIAEGYSVSREKKESFPLTVTSAQKNPTAFYLCASSIFRTGRDTGELFFGEGSRLTVL.

The chain has TRBV6-4 and TRBJ2-7; TRBD1 is a possible D gene (6 bases). In germline, CDR1 is MRHNA, CDR2 SNTAGT. The CDR3 has 19 residues. Deletions cut 2 bases from V and 5 bases from J, with 28 bases between. The CDR3 DNA is TGTGCCAGCAGTGACCGCGGAACAGTAAGGTTAACAGGGAAGGACGAGCAGTACTTC. It codes for CASSDRGTVRLTGKDEQYF.

This clone has just one count. The chain carries TRBV5-1 and TRBJ1-2; TRBD1 matches at 7 bases. CDR1 and CDR2 (germline): SGHRS, YFSETQ. Germline trimming cut 4 bases from V and 4 bases from J; bases unmatched to any gene: 13. CDR3 length: 16 residues. CDR3: CASSRGTAEGGYGYTF. The CDR3 DNA sequence: TGCGCCAGCAGCCGCGGGACAGCCGAGGGTGGCTATGGCTACACCTTC.

V usage is TRBV10-1 and J usage is TRBJ1-5; 12 positions agree with TRBD1. With 8 bases clipped from V and 6 bases from J, the junction kept 11 bases outside the gene matches. Germline lookup yields CDR1 WNHNN and CDR2 SYGVQD (reference sequence). This CDR3 spans 16 amino acids. This CDR3 is CASGGTGGAGSQPQHF. The CDR3 nucleotides read TGCGCCAGCGGCGGGACAGGGGGCGCGGGGTCTCAGCCCCAGCATTTT.

This clone showed up just once. The chain links TRBV11-2 to TRBJ2-1, with TRBD2 matching over 15 bases. The V gene end was trimmed by 4 bases and the J gene end by 4 bases; junction bases not matched to a gene: 11. In germline, CDR1 is SGHAT, CDR2 FQNNGV. CDR3 length: 19 amino acids. CDR3 sequence: CASSSRPRTSGGDYNEQFF. As DNA, the CDR3 is TGTGCCAGCAGCTCCAGACCCCGGACTAGCGGGGGGGATTACAATGAGCAGTTCTTC. The variable domain in full, completed from reference TRBV11-2 and TRBJ2-1, reads EAGVAQSPRYKIIEKRQSVAFWCNPISGHATLYWYQQILGQGPKLLIQFQNNGVVDDSQLPKDRFSAERLKGVDSTLKIQPAKLEDSAVYLCASSSRPRTSGGDYNEQFFGPGTRLTVL.

The V gene is TRBV6-5, the J gene TRBJ2-3; D is unresolved. The germline gives CDR1 MNHEY, CDR2 SVGAGI. The V end lost 6 bases, the J end lost 6 bases, and 13 bases lay between the germline ends. CDR3 length: 13 residues. CDR3: CASRRDPGDTQYF. The CDR3 DNA is TGTGCCAGCAGAAGAGACCCAGGCGATACGCAGTATTTT.

The V gene is TRBV10-3, the J gene TRBJ2-3; D ambiguous. Trimming shortened V by 9 bases and J by 2 bases, and 15 bases separated the two germline ends. Germline CDR1 and CDR2: ENHRY and SYGVKD. The CDR3 length is 14 residues. The DNA for the CDR3 is TGTGCCATTAGGAGAAGCAGATCCACAGATACGCAGTATTTT. Translated, it gives CAIRRSRSTDTQYF.

The rearrangement joins TRBV10-3 to TRBJ2-7; 8 bases agree with TRBD2. In germline, CDR1 is ENHRY, CDR2 SYGVKD. J gave up 6 bases and V 8 bases, and 15 bases lay outside the gene matches. The CDR3 sequence is 15 residues long. The CDR3 DNA sequence: TGTGCCATCCGAACACAATCCGGGGGGGCCCCCGAGCAGTACTTC. It codes for CAIRTQSGGAPEQYF.

For this clone: Other DNA sequences in this specimen translate into the identical CDR3. The chain combines TRBV6-1 with TRBJ1-5, with D possibly TRBD1 on 6 matching bases. CDR3 size: 13 residues. Deletions cut 2 bases from V and 6 bases from J, with 8 bases between. Germline loops: CDR1 MNHNS, CDR2 SASEGT. The CDR3 DNA is TGTGCCAGCAGTGAAAGGGGGGCTCAGCCCCAGCATTTT. Translating it yields CASSERGAQPQHF.

This chain links TRBV6-6 with TRBJ1-1; unclear D gene. Germline-derived CDR1 and CDR2 are MNHNY and SVGAGI (reference sequence). Trimming left V 6 bases short and J 3 bases short, with 8 bases between. The CDR3 runs 12 residues. For the CDR3, the DNA is TGTGCCAGCAGGGTTTATGACACTGAAGCTTTCTTT. This sequence encodes CASRVYDTEAFF.

The J gene is TRBJ2-3, the V gene TRBV30; 9 bases are shared with TRBD2. Germline-derived CDR1 and CDR2 are GTSNPN and SVGIG (reference sequence). This CDR3 comprises 15 residues. V shed 3 bases, J shed 5 bases, and the junction held 9 bases outside the gene matches. CDR3 in amino acids: CAWRGISGSIDTQYF. CDR3 coding DNA: TGTGCCTGGAGAGGTATTAGCGGGAGTATAGATACGCAGTATTTT.

In this sample, this clone turned up a few times. The chain couples TRBV30 to TRBJ1-4; perhaps TRBD1 as D (5 bases). Germline loops: CDR1 GTSNPN, CDR2 SVGIG (reference sequence). This CDR3 has 13 residues. V was cut by 0 bases and J by 15 bases, with 17 bases left in between. Here the CDR3 reads CAWSVQSGAQMFF. The CDR3 DNA reads as TGTGCCTGGAGTGTACAGAGCGGGGCCCAAATGTTTTTT.

The rearrangement links TRBV28 to TRBJ1-1; tentatively, D is TRBD1 (5 bases). Germline V lookup: CDR1 MDHEN, CDR2 SYDVKM. The V gene lost 6 bases and the J gene lost 1 base, with 9 bases spanning the gap. This CDR3 is 13 amino acids long. The DNA of the CDR3 is TGTGCCAGCAGGGGGGGTCGGAACACTGAAGCTTTCTTT. Its translation: CASRGGRNTEAFF.

The chain combines TRBV19 with TRBJ2-2; D is perhaps TRBD2 (6 bases). The CDR3 contains 15 residues. Trimming shortened V by 4 bases and J by 4 bases, and 13 bases separated the two germline ends. Germline V gene sequence: CDR1 LNHDA, CDR2 SQIVND (reference sequence). The CDR3, as DNA: TGTGCCAGTAGTACCGGGGTAGCGGTCACCGGGGAGCTGTTTTTT. It codes for CASSTGVAVTGELFF.

V usage is TRBV6-6 and J usage is TRBJ2-7; no reliable D call. Germline V gives CDR1 MNHNY, CDR2 SVGAGI (reference sequence). V was shortened by 5 bases and J by 4 bases, with 9 bases between the two germline ends. The CDR3 spans 12 residues. The CDR3, as DNA: TGTGCCAGCAGTCTTGACAAGTACGAGCAGTACTTC. Protein product: CASSLDKYEQYF.

J is TRBJ1-3 and V is TRBV29-1, with D possibly matching TRBD1 (6 bases). With 3 bases removed from V and 1 base from J, the gap between germline ends came to 22 bases. There are 18 residues in the CDR3. Germline V gives CDR1 SQVTM, CDR2 ANQGSEA. The CDR3 DNA is TGCAGCGTTGATACCCGGTCAGGGGATTCGTTATCTGGAAACACCATATATTTT. Translating it yields CSVDTRSGDSLSGNTIYF.

The rearrangement uses TRBV7-9 and TRBJ2-1, with TRBD2 identical over 9 bases. Unmatched junction bases numbered 5, after V lost 2 bases and J lost 6 bases. The CDR3 is 15 residues long. CDR1 SEHNR and CDR2 FQNEAQ come from the germline V gene (reference sequence). CDR3 amino acids: CASSLKSAGGNEQFF. The CDR3 coding sequence is TGTGCCAGCAGCTTAAAATCAGCGGGAGGCAATGAGCAGTTCTTC.

The chain links TRBV2 to TRBJ1-5; no clear D. Germline CDR1 reads SNHLY; CDR2 reads FYNNEI. The CDR3 contains 14 residues. Trimming removed 7 bases from V and 0 bases from J, with 10 bases in between. Written as DNA, the CDR3 is TGTGCCAGCAATGGGAGGAGTAGCAATCAGCCCCAGCATTTT. Translated, it gives CASNGRSSNQPQHF. The full variable domain, with the rest looked up from reference TRBV2 and TRBJ1-5, is EPEVTQTPSHQVTQMGQEVILRCVPISNHLYFYWYRQILGQKVEFLVSFYNNEISEKSEIFDDQFSVERPDGSNFTLKIRSTKLEDSAMYFCASNGRSSNQPQHFGDGTRLSIL.

The chain recombines TRBV21-1 with TRBJ1-5; TRBD1, the table's D call, lacks a check against the DNA. TRBV21-1 is shown as a pseudogene. The CDR3 is 19 residues long. The CDR3 DNA sequence: TGTGCCAGCAGCAATAAAGCTCGCCCGACAGATCAATGGGATCAGCCCCAGCATTTT. Translated, it gives CASSNKARPTDQWDQPQHF.

V is TRBV27 and J is TRBJ2-5; TRBD1 matches at 9 bases. There are 16 residues in the CDR3. Germline V gene lookup returns CDR1 MNHEY and CDR2 SMNVEV (reference sequence). The ends lost 5 bases at V and 6 bases at J; junction bases unmatched: 13. CDR3 sequence (DNA): TGTGCCAGCAGTGCCGAACCGGGACAGGGAGGTCAGACCCAGTACTTC. Its translation is CASSAEPGQGGQTQYF.

The chain carries TRBV28 and TRBJ1-6, with D possibly being TRBD1 (6 bases). Germline lookup yields CDR1 MDHEN and CDR2 SYDVKM. V was cut by 3 bases and J by 7 bases, with 22 bases left in between. The CDR3 extends over 18 amino acids. CDR3 in DNA: TGTGCCAGCAGTTTCGGAATCCTCCGGGACACACCGAATTCACCCCTCCACTTT. Amino acid sequence: CASSFGILRDTPNSPLHF.

The V gene is TRBV7-2, the J gene TRBJ2-6; tentative D call: TRBD2 (6 bases). The germline gives CDR1 SGHTA, CDR2 FQGNSA. The CDR3 is made up of 16 amino acids. Trimming stripped 6 bases from V and 4 bases from J, with 16 bases between. CDR3 coding DNA: TGTGCCAGCAGTCGGGACTCTCATAAGGGGGCCAACGTCCTGACTTTC. This gives the protein CASSRDSHKGANVLTF.

The J gene is TRBJ2-1, the V gene TRBV10-2; TRBD2 matches at 9 bases. There are 15 residues in the CDR3. In germline, CDR1 is WSHSY, CDR2 SAAADI. Trimming cost V 3 bases and J 7 bases; bases outside gene matches: 7. For the CDR3, the DNA is TGCGCCAGCAGTGAACAGCGGGGGGCAGGGAATGAGCAGTTCTTC. This sequence encodes CASSEQRGAGNEQFF.

The rearrangement uses TRBV11-2 and TRBJ1-4, with 8 bases aligning to TRBD1. The CDR3 loop spans 17 amino acids. The V and J ends lost 6 bases and 7 bases, in that order; junction bases with no gene match: 16. Germline values: CDR1 SGHAT, CDR2 FQNNGV. The CDR3 spells CASRIPGQGARSEKLFF. The CDR3 nucleotides are TGTGCCAGCAGAATACCGGGGCAGGGGGCGCGGAGTGAAAAACTGTTTTTT.